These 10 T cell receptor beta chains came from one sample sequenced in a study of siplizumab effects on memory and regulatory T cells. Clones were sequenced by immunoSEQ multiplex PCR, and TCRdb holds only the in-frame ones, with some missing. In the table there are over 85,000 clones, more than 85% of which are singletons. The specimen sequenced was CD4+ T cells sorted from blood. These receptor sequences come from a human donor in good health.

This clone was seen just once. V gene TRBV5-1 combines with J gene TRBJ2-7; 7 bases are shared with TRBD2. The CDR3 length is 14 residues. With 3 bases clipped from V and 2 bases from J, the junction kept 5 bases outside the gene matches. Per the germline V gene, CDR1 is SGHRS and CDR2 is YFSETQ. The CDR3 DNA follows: TGCGCCAGCAGCTGGACCGCGGGGGCCTACGAGCAGTACTTC. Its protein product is CASSWTAGAYEQYF.

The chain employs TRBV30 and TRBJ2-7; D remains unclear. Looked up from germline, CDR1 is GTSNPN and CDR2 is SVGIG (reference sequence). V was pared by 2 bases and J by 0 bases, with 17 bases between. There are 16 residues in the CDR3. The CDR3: CAWSIRWGFDSYEQYF. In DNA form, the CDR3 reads TGTGCCTGGAGTATCAGATGGGGATTCGACTCCTACGAGCAGTACTTC.

The CDR3 DNA is TGTGCCAGCAGCTTGGGGGGTTCAAACGAGCAGTTCTTC. Protein product: CASSLGGSNEQFF. The V gene is TRBV7-2, the J gene TRBJ2-1; TRBD2 is a possible D gene (6 bases). CDR3 length: 13 residues. From germline, CDR1 is SGHTA and CDR2 FQGNSA. Trimming removed 3 bases at V and 10 bases at J, with 13 bases between.

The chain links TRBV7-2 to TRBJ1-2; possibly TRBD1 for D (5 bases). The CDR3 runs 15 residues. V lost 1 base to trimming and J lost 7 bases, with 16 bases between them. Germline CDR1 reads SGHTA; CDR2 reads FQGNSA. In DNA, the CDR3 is TGTGCCAGCAGCTTAGAGCGGGGACGTGTTTTTGGCTACACCTTC. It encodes CASSLERGRVFGYTF.

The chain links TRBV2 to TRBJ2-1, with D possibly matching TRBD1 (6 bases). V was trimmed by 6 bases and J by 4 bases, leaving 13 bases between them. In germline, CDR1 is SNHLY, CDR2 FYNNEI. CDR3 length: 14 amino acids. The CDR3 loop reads CASRLDRSYNEQFF. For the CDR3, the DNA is TGTGCCAGCAGACTCGACAGGAGTTACAATGAGCAGTTCTTC.

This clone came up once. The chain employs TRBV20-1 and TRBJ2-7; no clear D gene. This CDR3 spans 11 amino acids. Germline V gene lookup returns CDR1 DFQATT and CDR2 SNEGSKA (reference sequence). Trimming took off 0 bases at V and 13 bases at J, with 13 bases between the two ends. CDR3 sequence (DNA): TGCAGTGCTAGAGACACCACTGATATCTACTTC. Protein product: CSARDTTDIYF.

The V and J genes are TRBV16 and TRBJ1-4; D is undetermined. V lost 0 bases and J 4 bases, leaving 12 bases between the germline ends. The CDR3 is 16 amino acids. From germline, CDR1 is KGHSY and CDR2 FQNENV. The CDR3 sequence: CASSQSSPGFNEKLFF. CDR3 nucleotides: TGTGCCAGCAGCCAATCGAGCCCGGGGTTTAATGAAAAACTGTTTTTT.

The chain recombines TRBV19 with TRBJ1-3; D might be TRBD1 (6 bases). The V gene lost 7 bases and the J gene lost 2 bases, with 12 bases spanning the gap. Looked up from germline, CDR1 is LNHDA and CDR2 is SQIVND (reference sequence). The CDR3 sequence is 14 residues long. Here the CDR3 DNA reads TGTGCCAGTACAAGGGGGGCTGCTGGAAACACCATATATTTT. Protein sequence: CASTRGAAGNTIYF.

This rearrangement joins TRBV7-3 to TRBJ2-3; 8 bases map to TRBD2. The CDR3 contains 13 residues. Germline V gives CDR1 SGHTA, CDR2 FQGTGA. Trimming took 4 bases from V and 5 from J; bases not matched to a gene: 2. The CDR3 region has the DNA TGTGCCAGCAGCTATCGGGGGGGAGATACGCAGTATTTT. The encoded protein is CASSYRGGDTQYF.

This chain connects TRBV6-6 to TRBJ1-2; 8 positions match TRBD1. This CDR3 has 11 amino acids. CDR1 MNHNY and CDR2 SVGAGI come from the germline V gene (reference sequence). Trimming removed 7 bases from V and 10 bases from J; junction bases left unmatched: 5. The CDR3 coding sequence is TGTGCCAGCACTGGGACAGGCGACTACACCTTC. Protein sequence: CASTGTGDYTF.